The rows below give T cell receptor beta chains drawn from one sample of a study of shared clonotypes between healthy human individuals. Generated by immunoSEQ multiplex PCR, the TCRdb table keeps only in-frame clones and is missing some. The sample records about 980,000 clones, over 60% being singletons. What was sequenced was memory CD4+ T cells sorted from blood. The receptors come from a man aged 18 to 29 in good health. CDR3s leave out the opening cysteine and the closing phenylalanine or tryptophan. Fields, in order: V gene, J gene, CDR3 protein.

>TRBV18|TRBJ2-7
ASSRGRNSYEQY
>TRBV7-9|TRBJ2-2
ASSLGQGSGELF
>TRBV9|TRBJ1-1
ASSVAPDRNTEAF
>TRBV9|TRBJ2-5
ASSVGPGGETQY
>TRBV30|TRBJ2-3
AWSPGDDTQY
>TRBV10-1|TRBJ2-2
ASSESGATGELF
>TRBV9|TRBJ2-5
ASSTTAGAQETQY
>TRBV25-1|TRBJ2-3
ASTGQGPTDTQY
>TRBV7-2|TRBJ2-7
ASSPTSGQGQY
>TRBV5-4|TRBJ2-3
ASSPRVEQDTDTQY
>TRBV27|TRBJ1-5
ASTQGRNQPQH
>TRBV18|TRBJ2-3
ASSPQRDTQY
>TRBV19|TRBJ1-2
ASSLQGRANYGYT
>TRBV7-9|TRBJ1-6
ASSLSGRNSPLH
>TRBV18|TRBJ2-5
ASSPGFPETQY
>TRBV30|TRBJ2-6
AWGDGANVLT
>TRBV5-4|TRBJ2-5
ASSLPSRTETQY
>TRBV28|TRBJ1-5
ASGGDSNQPQH
>TRBV5-6|TRBJ1-2
ASSYATGGATGYT
>TRBV7-2|TRBJ1-2
ASSLESRTANYGYT
>TRBV6-1|TRBJ1-5
ASRDRDNQPQH
>TRBV5-5|TRBJ2-1
ASSLSTGTRQYEQF
>TRBV28|TRBJ1-1
ATNTNTEAF
>TRBV6-5|TRBJ1-1
AGRQGFMNTEAF
>TRBV5-1|TRBJ2-1
ASSRTSGGSYNEQF
>TRBV5-4|TRBJ1-1
ASSFFHLSNTEAF
>TRBV28|TRBJ2-7
LVERVPTYEQY
>TRBV6-6|TRBJ1-4
ASSNPGQQKMVVF
>TRBV10-2|TRBJ1-5
ASRSGQFNQPQH
>TRBV5-6|TRBJ1-5
ASSLYDRNNQPQH
>TRBV28|TRBJ2-5
ASSLGGQKTQY
>TRBV7-3|TRBJ2-2
ASSLTRDTGELF
>TRBV5-6|TRBJ2-2
ASSLFNGELF